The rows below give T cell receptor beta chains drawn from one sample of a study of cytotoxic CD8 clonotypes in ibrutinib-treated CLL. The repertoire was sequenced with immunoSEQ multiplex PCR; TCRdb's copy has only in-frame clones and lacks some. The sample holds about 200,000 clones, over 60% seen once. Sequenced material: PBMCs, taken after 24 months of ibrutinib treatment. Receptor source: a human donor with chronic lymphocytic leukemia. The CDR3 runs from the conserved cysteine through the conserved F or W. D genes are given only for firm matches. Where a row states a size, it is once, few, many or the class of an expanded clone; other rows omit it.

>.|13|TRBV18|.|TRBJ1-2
CASSDQGNYGYTF
TGTGCCAGCTCCGATCAGGGGAACTATGGCTACACCTTC
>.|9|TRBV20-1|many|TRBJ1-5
CSARQPQHF
TGCAGTGCGCGTCAGCCCCAGCATTTT
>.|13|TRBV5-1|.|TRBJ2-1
CASSLGGRNEQFF
TGCGCCAGCAGCTTGGGGGGAAGGAATGAGCAGTTCTTC
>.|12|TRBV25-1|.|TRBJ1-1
CASSDGTRMAFF
TGTGCCAGCAGTGACGGTACTAGGATGGCTTTCTTT
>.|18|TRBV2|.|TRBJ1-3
CASSEESGRVSFGNTIYF
TGTGCCAGCAGTGAAGAATCAGGCAGGGTCAGCTTTGGAAACACCATATATTTT
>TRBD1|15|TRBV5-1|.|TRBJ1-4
CASSIQGGTNEKLFF
TGCGCCAGCAGCATCCAAGGGGGCACTAATGAAAAACTGTTTTTT
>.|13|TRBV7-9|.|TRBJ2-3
CASSDWFTDTQYF
TGTGCCAGCAGCGACTGGTTCACAGATACGCAGTATTTT
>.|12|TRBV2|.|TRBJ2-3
CASSDPTDTQYF
TGTGCCAGCAGTGACCCCACAGATACGCAGTATTTT
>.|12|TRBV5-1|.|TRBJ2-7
CASGTQGGEQYF
TGCGCCAGCGGAACTCAAGGTGGGGAGCAGTACTTC
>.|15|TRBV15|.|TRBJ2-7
CATSGNRESSYEQYF
TGTGCCACCAGCGGTAACAGGGAAAGCTCCTACGAGCAGTACTTC
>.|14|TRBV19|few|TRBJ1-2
CASSLNAGGHGYTF
TGTGCCAGTAGTCTCAATGCGGGGGGACATGGCTACACCTTC
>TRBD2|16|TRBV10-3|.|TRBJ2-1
CAISGGLAGVGNEQFF
TGTGCCATCAGCGGGGGACTAGCGGGAGTAGGCAATGAGCAGTTCTTC
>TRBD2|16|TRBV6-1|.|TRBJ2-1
CASSEPHSGGYNEQFF
TGTGCCAGCAGTGAGCCGCATTCGGGGGGCTACAATGAGCAGTTCTTC
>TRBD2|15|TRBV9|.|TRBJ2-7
CASSVAAGFTYEQYF
TGTGCCAGCAGCGTAGCAGCGGGGTTCACCTACGAGCAGTACTTC
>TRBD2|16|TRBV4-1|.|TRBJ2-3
CASSHTQREFTDTQYF
TGCGCCAGCAGCCACACTCAGCGGGAGTTCACAGATACGCAGTATTTT
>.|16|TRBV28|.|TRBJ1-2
CASSFRSAGGWDGYTF
TGTGCCAGCAGTTTTAGGTCCGCCGGAGGTTGGGATGGCTACACCTTC
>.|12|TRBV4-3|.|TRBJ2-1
CASSQVGDEQFF
TGCGCCAGCAGCCAAGTGGGGGATGAGCAGTTCTTC
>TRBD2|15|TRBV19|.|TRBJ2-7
CASSPSGGGPREQYF
TGTGCCAGTAGCCCTAGCGGGGGTGGCCCCCGGGAGCAGTACTTC
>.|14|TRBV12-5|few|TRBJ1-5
CASGQDGTNQPQHF
TGTGCTAGTGGACAGGACGGAACCAATCAGCCCCAGCATTTT
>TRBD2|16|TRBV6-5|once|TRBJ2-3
CASSYDAGGPQDTQYF
TGTGCCAGCAGTTACGACGCGGGAGGGCCACAAGATACGCAGTATTTT
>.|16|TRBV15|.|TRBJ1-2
CATSREPQGLGYGYTF
TGTGCCACCAGCAGGGAACCGCAGGGGTTGGGCTATGGCTACACCTTC
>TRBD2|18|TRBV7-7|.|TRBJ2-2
CATLPGTSGPLSAGELFF
TGTGCCACCCTACCCGGGACTAGCGGGCCCCTTAGTGCCGGGGAGCTGTTTTTT
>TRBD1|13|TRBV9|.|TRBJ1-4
CASSGTGHEKLFF
TGTGCCAGCAGCGGGACAGGACATGAAAAACTGTTTTTT
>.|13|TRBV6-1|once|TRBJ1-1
CASSVRMNTEAFF
TGTGCCAGCAGTGTCAGGATGAACACTGAAGCTTTCTTT
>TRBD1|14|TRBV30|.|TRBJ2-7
CAWSFDRGTYEQYF
TGTGCCTGGAGTTTTGACAGGGGGACCTACGAGCAGTACTTC
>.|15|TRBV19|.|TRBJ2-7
CASSIDVWVAREQYF
TGTGCCAGTAGTATTGATGTTTGGGTGGCCAGGGAGCAGTACTTC
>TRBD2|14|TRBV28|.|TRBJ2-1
CASSSSGGRSEQFF
TGTGCCAGCAGTAGCTCCGGCGGGAGGAGTGAGCAGTTCTTC
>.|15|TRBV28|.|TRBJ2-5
CASTAAPDGPGTQYF
TGTGCCAGCACCGCAGCCCCCGACGGGCCAGGGACCCAGTACTTC
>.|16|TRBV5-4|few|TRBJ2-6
CASSPKGISGANVLTF
TGTGCCAGCAGCCCAAAGGGGATCTCTGGGGCCAACGTCCTGACTTTC